This TCR beta chain was documented in a study of tumor T cells in aggressive B-cell lymphoma. CDR1 is SGHDT, CDR2 YYEEEE, per germline. Trimming took 4 bases from V and 5 from J, leaving 21 bases between them. The CDR3 loop spans 16 amino acids. Assay: immunoSEQ multiplex PCR; the TCRdb copy retains only in-frame clones and omits some. The repertoire has 7,000 to 9,500 clones, 70% to 90% of them found once; the top ten carry roughly 3.5%. The sequence was obtained from an adult with diffuse large B cell lymphoma. This sequence joins TRBV5-6 and TRBJ2-5, with D possibly matching TRBD1 (6 bases). Sample: tumor tissue. The CDR3 DNA reads as TGTGCCAGCAGCCCGGCCAGGGGAAATACGGGGGAGACCCAGTACTTC. Its protein product is CASSPARGNTGETQYF.